The rows below give T cell receptor beta chains drawn from one sample of a study of CD8 T cells in Susac syndrome. TCRdb re-analysed the immunoSEQ multiplex PCR reads in MiXCR, keeping a single row per CDR3 protein. The sample lists roughly 150,000 distinct CDR3 sequences; about 95% were seen once. Sequenced sample: CD4+ T cells from PBMCs. All receptors come from a human donor with Susac syndrome. Both conserved end residues are part of each CDR3. D genes are given only for firm matches. Not every row has a clone size; where given, it reads once, few, many or a size class.

clone size,D gene,V gene,J gene,CDR3 length,CDR3 DNA,CDR3 protein
-,-,TRBV7-9,TRBJ2-4,14,TGTGCCAGCAGCCCGGGTCTAGCCAAAAACATTCAGTACTTC,CASSPGLAKNIQYF
few,-,TRBV20-1,TRBJ1-1,13,TGCAGTGCTAGGGGGAGAGGGGGAACTGAAGCTTTCTTT,CSARGRGGTEAFF
-,-,TRBV20-1,TRBJ1-4,12,TGCAGTGCTAGAGAAACTACGGAAAAACTGTTTTTT,CSARETTEKLFF
few,-,TRBV7-2,TRBJ1-3,14,TGTGCCAGCAGCTTAGCCCGCTCTGGAAACACCATATATTTT,CASSLARSGNTIYF
-,-,TRBV5-1,TRBJ2-5,14,TGCGCCAGCAGCTCCCTCCGGGACGGGGAGACCCAGTACTTC,CASSSLRDGETQYF
-,-,TRBV11-2,TRBJ1-2,13,TGTGCCAGCAGCTTCGCCAGGGACTATGGCTACACCTTC,CASSFARDYGYTF
-,TRBD1,TRBV12-3/TRBV12-4,TRBJ1-1,15,TGTGCCAGCAGTTTAATTTCAGGGGGCTTAGGTGAAGCTTTCTTT,CASSLISGGLGEAFF
-,TRBD1,TRBV11-2,TRBJ1-2,13,TGTGCCAGCAATATGGCAGGGGGCGTTGGCTACACCTTC,CASNMAGGVGYTF
-,-,TRBV18,TRBJ1-4,13,TGTGCCAGCTCAATCCAGAGTAATGAAAAACTGTTTTTT,CASSIQSNEKLFF
few,-,TRBV20-1,TRBJ2-7,11,TGCAGTGCTAGAGGGGGGTACGAGCAGTACTTC,CSARGGYEQYF
-,-,TRBV4-1,TRBJ1-2,14,TGCGCCAGCAGCCAACCGGGGGTTAGCTATGGCTACACCTTC,CASSQPGVSYGYTF
-,TRBD1,TRBV10-3,TRBJ1-3,17,TGTGCCATCAGTGACTCCGGGACAGGGATCACCGGAAACACCATATATTTT,CAISDSGTGITGNTIYF
-,-,TRBV9,TRBJ1-2,15,TGTGCCAGCAGCGTAGCCCCACTGGAGGCGAATGGCTACACCTTC,CASSVAPLEANGYTF
-,TRBD2,TRBV4-1,TRBJ2-7,17,TGCGCCAGCAGCCAAATGCCAACCGGGACTAGCGTCAGCGAGCAGTACTTC,CASSQMPTGTSVSEQYF
-,-,TRBV29-1,TRBJ2-5,12,TGCAGCGTTGAATCAGCGAGGGAGACCCAGTACTTC,CSVESARETQYF
once,-,TRBV18,TRBJ1-1,12,TGTGCCAGCACCCCGGACAGTGATGAAGCTTTCTTT,CASTPDSDEAFF
-,TRBD1,TRBV25-1,TRBJ1-2,16,TGTGCCAGCAGTGAATCCGTAGGGACAGGGACCTATGGCTACACCTTC,CASSESVGTGTYGYTF
-,-,TRBV20-1,TRBJ1-1,13,TGCAGTGCTAGAGTGGAGACGAACACTGAAGCTTTCTTT,CSARVETNTEAFF
few,-,TRBV19,TRBJ1-1,12,TGTGCCAGTAGGGCCCCGGGTACTGAAGCTTTCTTT,CASRAPGTEAFF
-,TRBD1,TRBV20-1,TRBJ1-2,9,TGCAGTGCTGGGACAGCCTCCACCTTC,CSAGTASTF
-,-,TRBV12-3/TRBV12-4,TRBJ1-1,13,TGTGCCAGCAGTTTGAGGAGACTTGTTGAAGCTTTCTTT,CASSLRRLVEAFF
-,TRBD1,TRBV6-5,TRBJ1-2,16,TGTGCCAGCAGTTACCAGAGGACAGGGGGCGGGTATGGCTACACCTTC,CASSYQRTGGGYGYTF
-,-,TRBV27,TRBJ2-7,14,TGTGCCAGCAGTTTATCCGACAGCCGGTACGAGCAGTACTTC,CASSLSDSRYEQYF